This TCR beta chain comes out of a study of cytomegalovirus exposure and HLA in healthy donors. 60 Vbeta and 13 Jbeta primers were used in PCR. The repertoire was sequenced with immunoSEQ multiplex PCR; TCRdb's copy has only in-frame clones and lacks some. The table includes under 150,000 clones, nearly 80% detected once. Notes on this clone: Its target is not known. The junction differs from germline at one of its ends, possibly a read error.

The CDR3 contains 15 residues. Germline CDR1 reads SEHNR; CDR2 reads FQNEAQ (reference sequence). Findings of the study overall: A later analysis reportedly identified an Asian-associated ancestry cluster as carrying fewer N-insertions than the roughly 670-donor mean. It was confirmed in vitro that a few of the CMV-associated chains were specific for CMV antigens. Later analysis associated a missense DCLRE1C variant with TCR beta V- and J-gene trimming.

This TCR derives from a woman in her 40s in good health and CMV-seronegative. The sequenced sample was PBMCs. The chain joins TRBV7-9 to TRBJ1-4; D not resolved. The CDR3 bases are TGTTCCAGCACCTTTGCCGGAGGCACTAATGAAAAACTGTTTTTT. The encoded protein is CSSTFAGGTNEKLFF. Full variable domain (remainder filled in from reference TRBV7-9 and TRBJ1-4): DTGVSQNPRHKITKRGQNVTFRCDPISEHNRLYWYRQTLGQGPEFLTYFQNEAQLEKSRLLSDRFSAERPKGSFSTLEIQRTEQGDSAMYLCSSTFAGGTNEKLFFGSGTQLSVL.